The 13 T cell receptor beta chains presented below share a single source sample, sequenced in a study of blood T cells in healthy people across ages. Primers used in a second PCR of roughly 7 to 12 cycles were a sample-barcoded 5' primer and a J-beta primer mix. TCRdb ran MiXCR on the 5' RACE reads and lists one entry per CDR3 protein. The data hold about 1.1 million distinct CDR3 sequences, with more than 30% observed a single time. What was sequenced was blood. The receptor source for this set is a young man in good health.

This clonotype was seen more than once but under ten times. This sequence joins TRBV6-5 and TRBJ1-2, with 7 bases that match TRBD1. The V segment lost 6 bases and the J segment 0 bases; nucleotides outside the gene matches: 7. The CDR3 loop spans 15 amino acids. Germline loops: CDR1 MNHEY, CDR2 SVGAGI. The CDR3, as DNA: TGTGCCAGCAGCCAAACCGGGACAGCTAACTATGGCTACACCTTC. This translates into CASSQTGTANYGYTF.

The J gene is TRBJ2-1, the V gene TRBV4-3; maybe TRBD2 (5 bases). V was trimmed by 4 bases and J by 5 bases, leaving 12 bases between them. This CDR3 comprises 14 residues. In germline, CDR1 is LGHNA, CDR2 YSLEER. The CDR3 here is CASSLVLVDNEQFF. CDR3 bases: TGCGCCAGCAGCCTCGTACTAGTCGACAATGAGCAGTTCTTC.

This clonotype has a handful of counts. This sequence joins TRBV7-9 and TRBJ2-4; D not resolved. Trimming left V 4 bases short and J 1 base short, with 17 bases between. From germline, CDR1 is SEHNR and CDR2 FQNEAQ (reference sequence). The CDR3 extends over 17 amino acids. The CDR3 sequence is CASSSRADGWAKNIQYF. In nucleotides, the CDR3 is TGTGCCAGCAGCTCTCGGGCGGACGGTTGGGCCAAAAACATTCAGTACTTC.

Concerning this clonotype: One end of the junction varies from germline; a read error may be responsible. This sequence joins TRBV27 and TRBJ1-4; D is ambiguous. This CDR3 has 14 residues. CDR1 MNHEY and CDR2 SMNVEV come from the germline V gene (reference sequence). The CDR3 protein is CASTDDATNEKLFF. In nucleotides, the CDR3 is TGCGCCAGCACGGACGATGCAACTAATGAAAAACTGTTTTTT.

This chain uses TRBV6-5 with TRBJ2-7; D is ambiguous. Germline-derived CDR1 and CDR2 are MNHEY and SVGAGI. CDR3 length equals 13 residues. Deletions cut 6 bases from V and 6 bases from J, with 15 bases between. The CDR3 DNA sequence: TGTGCCAGCAGCCAGCTGACCCCGGGCGAGCAGTACTTC. Protein sequence: CASSQLTPGEQYF.

Regarding this clonotype: This may be a read error, as it is one base from a much larger clone. The rearrangement uses TRBV6-6 and TRBJ1-2, with TRBD1 as a possible D gene (6 bases). The V gene lost 5 bases and the J gene lost 4 bases, with 14 bases spanning the gap. Per germline, CDR1 MNHNY and CDR2 SVGAGI (reference sequence). The CDR3 contains 14 residues. CDR3 sequence (DNA): TGTGCCAGCAGTCGAGGGGGAGCTAGCTATGGCTACACCTTC. It translates to CASSRGGASYGYTF.

A few counts support this clonotype. J is TRBJ2-3 and V is TRBV10-3, with TRBD1 matching over 7 bases. The CDR3 length is 17 residues. The V gene end was trimmed by 4 bases and the J gene end by 0 bases; junction bases not matched to a gene: 10. Germline CDR1 reads ENHRY; CDR2 reads SYGVKD. The CDR3 protein is CAISGVRQGRSTDTQYF. CDR3 in DNA: TGTGCCATCAGTGGCGTACGACAGGGCCGGAGCACAGATACGCAGTATTTT.

The chain is built from TRBV5-5 and TRBJ2-1; TRBD2 matches 14 bases. The V segment lost 0 bases and the J segment 10 bases; nucleotides outside the gene matches: 9. CDR1 is SGHKS and CDR2 is YYEKEE in the germline V gene (reference sequence). The length of the CDR3 is 17 residues. CDR3 protein: CASSLGLAGGPGGEQFF. CDR3 in DNA: TGTGCCAGCAGCTTGGGACTAGCGGGAGGGCCAGGGGGGGAGCAGTTCTTC.

As regards this clonotype: The junction differs from germline at one of its ends, possibly a read error. The genes are TRBV12-3 or TRBV12-4 and TRBJ2-3; 9 bases are a match to TRBD1. This CDR3 is 16 amino acids long. The CDR3 loop is CASSLYDRGTSDAQYF. The CDR3 coding sequence is TGTGCCAGCAGTCTATATGACAGGGGGACTTCAGATGCGCAGTATTTT.

The chain couples TRBV6-6 to TRBJ1-3, with 10 bases aligning to TRBD1. Germline loops: CDR1 MNHNY, CDR2 SVGAGI (reference sequence). With 6 bases clipped from V and 2 bases from J, the junction kept 7 bases outside the gene matches. This CDR3 region has 16 residues. The CDR3: CASSPRQGAPGNTIYF. DNA of the CDR3: TGTGCCAGCAGCCCGAGACAGGGGGCGCCTGGAAACACCATATATTTT.

This clonotype appeared a single time. V usage is TRBV30 and J usage is TRBJ2-1; no firm D call. The ends were cut back, 5 bases at V and 6 bases at J, with 14 bases in the middle. There are 13 residues in the CDR3. CDR1 and CDR2 (germline): GTSNPN, SVGIG (reference sequence). DNA for the CDR3: TGTGCCTGGGGGAAAGGACGCCGCAATGAGCAGTTCTTC. Translating gives CAWGKGRRNEQFF.

On this clonotype: Its ends do not fully match the called genes, so a read error is possible. The chain recombines TRBV4-3 with TRBJ1-6, with D hard to call. This CDR3 is built from 16 residues. CDR1 is LGHNA and CDR2 is YSLEER in the germline V gene. The CDR3 spells CAGSQDNGQTGSPLHF. Here the CDR3 DNA reads TGCGCCGGCAGCCAAGATAATGGCCAAACGGGTTCACCCCTCCACTTT.

The gene calls are TRBV4-1 and TRBJ1-2; maybe TRBD1 (6 bases). The CDR3 is 15 residues long. Germline-derived CDR1 and CDR2 are MGHRA and YSYEKL. V was trimmed by 2 bases and J by 8 bases, leaving 18 bases between them. CDR3 DNA sequence: TGCGCCAGCAGCCAACTACAGGGCAATGAGGCGGGCTACACCTTC. This translates into CASSQLQGNEAGYTF.